These T cell receptor beta chains were read from a single sample in a study of shared clonotypes between healthy human individuals. The data were produced by immunoSEQ multiplex PCR, yet TCRdb's version contains in-frame clones alone and is incomplete. This table holds under 2.5 million clones, 80% to 95% found once. Sequencing was carried out using naive CD4+ T cells from PBMCs. Source of these receptors: a man aged 18 to 29 in good health. Some clones in this sample may be carry-over from other donors' samples. The CDR3 runs from the conserved cysteine through the conserved F or W. D genes are given only for firm matches. Not every row has a clone size; where given, it reads once, few, many or a size class.

D	V	J	size	DNA	CDR3
TRBD1	TRBV5-1	TRBJ1-1	.	TGCGCCAGCAGCGGGGGACAGGGAGTCACTGAAGCTTTCTTT	CASSGGQGVTEAFF
.	TRBV19	TRBJ2-6	.	TGTGCCAGTAGTGATGGGCGGGGACGTGGGGCCAACGTCCTGACTTTC	CASSDGRGRGANVLTF
.	TRBV2	TRBJ1-1	.	TGTGCCAGCTCCCGCTTGTTAGTGAACACTGAAGCTTTCTTT	CASSRLLVNTEAFF
.	TRBV4-3	TRBJ1-3	.	TGCGCCAGCAGCCGCGGTTTAGTTTTGGAGTCAACTGGAAACACCATATATTTT	CASSRGLVLESTGNTIYF
.	TRBV4-1	TRBJ2-3	.	TGCGCCAGCAGCCGACTAGGGGGGGCGAACACAGATACGCAGTATTTT	CASSRLGGANTDTQYF
TRBD1	TRBV29-1	TRBJ2-5	.	TGCAGCGTCCGACTGGGGATAGGACAGGGGCGCCGGGAGACCCAGTACTTC	CSVRLGIGQGRRETQYF
.	TRBV15	TRBJ2-5	.	TGTGCCACCAGCAGGGCGGATACGAAAGAGACCCAGTACTTC	CATSRADTKETQYF
.	TRBV5-8	TRBJ2-3	.	TGTGCCAGCAGCTCATTACGGGGGATGTGGACAGATACGCAGTATTTT	CASSSLRGMWTDTQYF
.	TRBV5-1	TRBJ1-2	.	TGCGCCAGCAGCTTGGGCACTGTCGACTATGGCTACACCTTC	CASSLGTVDYGYTF
TRBD2	TRBV19	TRBJ2-5	once	TGTGCCAGTAGTATAGGACTAGCGGGAGGACAAGAGACCCAGTACTTC	CASSIGLAGGQETQYF
.	TRBV2	TRBJ1-5	.	TGTGCCAGCGCGGAGGAGGGCCCTCAGCCCCAGCATTTT	CASAEEGPQPQHF
.	TRBV27	TRBJ1-1	once	TGTGCCAGCAGTACCAGGGAGTTGAACACTGAAGCTTTCTTT	CASSTRELNTEAFF
.	TRBV6-1	TRBJ1-5	.	TGTGCCAGCAGTGAAGAAAGGGGACTTGGCAATCAGCCCCAGCATTTT	CASSEERGLGNQPQHF
.	TRBV5-1	TRBJ2-1	.	TGCGCCAGCAGCGCCGATGACGTCTCCTACAATGAGCAGTTCTTC	CASSADDVSYNEQFF
TRBD1	TRBV7-2	TRBJ1-2	.	TGTGCCAGCAGCCAGCAGGGGGTAAGCGGCTACACCTTC	CASSQQGVSGYTF
.	TRBV6-4	TRBJ1-1	few	TGTGCCAGCAGTGTGGAGCTAAACACTGAAGCTTTCTTT	CASSVELNTEAFF
.	TRBV7-2	TRBJ2-5	.	TGTGCCAGCAGCTTAGCGCCGGCAACGGAGACCCAGTACTTC	CASSLAPATETQYF
.	TRBV5-6	TRBJ2-7	.	TGTGCCAGCAGCTGGCCAGGTGCCTCCTACGAGCAGTACTTC	CASSWPGASYEQYF
TRBD1	TRBV5-6	TRBJ2-2	.	TGTGCCAGCAGCTTCGGACAGGGGTGCGGGGAGACCGGGGAGCTGTTTTTT	CASSFGQGCGETGELFF
.	TRBV5-1	TRBJ1-5	once	TGCGCCAGCAGCGAAGGGGGTAGCAATCAGCCCCAGCATTTT	CASSEGGSNQPQHF
.	TRBV2	TRBJ2-7	.	TGTGCCAGTGAGAAGGGGGAGGGGCAGTACTTC	CASEKGEGQYF
.	TRBV28	TRBJ1-4	once	TGTGCCAGCAGTTTATCAGGGGCAACTAATGAAAAACTGTTTTTT	CASSLSGATNEKLFF
TRBD1	TRBV29-1	TRBJ2-7	.	TGCAGCGTCGGGACAGTGGGAGCCTACGAGCAGTACTTC	CSVGTVGAYEQYF
.	TRBV7-9	TRBJ2-7	.	TGTGCCAGCAGCCAAGATCGGGGCGAGCAGTACTTC	CASSQDRGEQYF
.	TRBV11-2	TRBJ1-2	.	TGTGCCAGCAGCTTAGTTAAGTCGTTCAGGGTAGCTAACTATGGCTACACCTTC	CASSLVKSFRVANYGYTF
.	TRBV11-3	TRBJ2-3	once	TGTGCCAGCAGCTTAGATGGACAGTCCACAGATACGCAGTATTTT	CASSLDGQSTDTQYF
.	TRBV21-1	TRBJ1-1	.	TGTGCCAGCAGCTTCCGCAGGGTGAGGGCTTTCTTT	CASSFRRVRAFF
.	TRBV5-4	TRBJ1-1	.	TGTGCCAGCAGCTTGTCTCCAGTGAACACTGAAGCTTTCTTT	CASSLSPVNTEAFF
.	TRBV18	TRBJ1-2	.	TGTGCCAGCTCACCAGGGACGGGAGGCCAAGGCTACACCTTC	CASSPGTGGQGYTF
TRBD2	TRBV27	TRBJ2-1	once	TGTGCCAGCAGTTTTCTTGGACTAGCTAGTCTTGAGCAGTTCTTC	CASSFLGLASLEQFF
.	TRBV9	TRBJ2-1	.	TGTGCCAGCAGCAAGAGACTGTCCTACAATGAGCAGTTCTTC	CASSKRLSYNEQFF
.	TRBV28	TRBJ1-2	once	TGTGCCAGCAGTTCCGGATCCAACTATGGCTACACCTTC	CASSSGSNYGYTF
.	TRBV5-1	TRBJ2-7	.	TGCGCCAGCAGCTTCGACTTTACCTACGAGCAGTACTTC	CASSFDFTYEQYF
.	TRBV7-2	TRBJ2-3	.	TGTGCCAGCAGCTCGAGTCGATCTAGCACAGATACGCAGTATTTT	CASSSSRSSTDTQYF
TRBD1	TRBV7-2	TRBJ2-5	.	TGTGCCAGCAGCTTTCGGCAGGGGGCTGAGACCCAGTACTTC	CASSFRQGAETQYF
.	TRBV19	TRBJ1-5	.	TGTGCCAGTAGTCCCGGGAGTAGCAATCAGCCCCAGCATTTT	CASSPGSSNQPQHF
.	TRBV6-6	TRBJ1-1	.	TGTGCCAGCAGTTACAGCGGGGCGAACACTGAAGCTTTCTTT	CASSYSGANTEAFF